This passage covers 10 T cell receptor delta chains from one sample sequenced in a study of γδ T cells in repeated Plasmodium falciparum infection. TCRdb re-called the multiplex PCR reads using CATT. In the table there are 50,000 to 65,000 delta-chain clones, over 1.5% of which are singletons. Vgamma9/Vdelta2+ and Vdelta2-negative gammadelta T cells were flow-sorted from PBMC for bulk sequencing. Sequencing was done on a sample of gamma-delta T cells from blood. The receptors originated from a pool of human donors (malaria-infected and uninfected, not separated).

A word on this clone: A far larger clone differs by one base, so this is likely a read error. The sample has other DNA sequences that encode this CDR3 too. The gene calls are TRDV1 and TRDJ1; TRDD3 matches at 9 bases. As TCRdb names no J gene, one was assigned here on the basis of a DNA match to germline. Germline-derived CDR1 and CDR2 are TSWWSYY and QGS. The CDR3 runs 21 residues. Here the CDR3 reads CALGELGGLSLGIRFSDKLIF. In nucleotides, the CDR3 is TGCGCTCTTGGGGAACTTGGGGGGCTCTCCCTGGGGATACGTTTCTCCGATAAACTCATCTTT.

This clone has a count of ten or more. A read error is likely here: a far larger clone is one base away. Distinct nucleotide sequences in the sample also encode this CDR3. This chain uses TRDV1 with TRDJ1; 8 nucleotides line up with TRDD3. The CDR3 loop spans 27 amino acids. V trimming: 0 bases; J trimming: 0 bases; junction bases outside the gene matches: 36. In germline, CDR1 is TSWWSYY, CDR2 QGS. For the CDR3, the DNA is TGTGCTCTTGGGGAACTAGTATTTTGCCTCCTAGGCCCCCCAACTGGGGGTCCTACTTTGTACACCGATAAACTCATCTTT. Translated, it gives CALGELVFCLLGPPTGGPTLYTDKLIF.

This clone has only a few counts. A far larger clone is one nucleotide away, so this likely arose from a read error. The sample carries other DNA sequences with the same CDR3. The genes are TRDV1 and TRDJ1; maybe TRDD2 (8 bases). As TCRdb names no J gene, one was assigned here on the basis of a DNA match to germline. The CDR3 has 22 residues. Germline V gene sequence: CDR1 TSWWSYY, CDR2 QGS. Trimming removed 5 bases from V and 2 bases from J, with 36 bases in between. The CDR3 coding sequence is TGTGCTCTTGGGCCACCAAGCCTTCCTATGGTGCTGGGGGGGTCCACGACCGATAAACTCATCTTT. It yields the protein CALGPPSLPMVLGGSTTDKLIF.

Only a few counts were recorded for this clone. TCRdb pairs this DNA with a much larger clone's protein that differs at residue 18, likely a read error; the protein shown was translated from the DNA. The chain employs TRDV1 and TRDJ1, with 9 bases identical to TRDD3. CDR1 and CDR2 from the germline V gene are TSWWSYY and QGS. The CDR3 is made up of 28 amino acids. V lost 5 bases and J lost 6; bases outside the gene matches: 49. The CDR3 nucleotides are TGTGCTCTTGGGAACCAACGGACATTACGGGGGCTTACCTATTACTGGGGGACACAAAGAGAGTATACGCATAAACTCATCTTT. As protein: CALGNQRTLRGLTYYWGTQREYTHKLIF.

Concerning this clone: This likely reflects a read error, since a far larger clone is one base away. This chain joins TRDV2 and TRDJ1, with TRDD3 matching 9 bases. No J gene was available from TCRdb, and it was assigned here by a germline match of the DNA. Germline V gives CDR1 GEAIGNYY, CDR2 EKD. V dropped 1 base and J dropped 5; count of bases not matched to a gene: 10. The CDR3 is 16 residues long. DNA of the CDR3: TGTGCCTGTGACACTCTGGGGGATCTTTCGACTGATAAACTCATCTTT. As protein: CACDTLGDLSTDKLIF.

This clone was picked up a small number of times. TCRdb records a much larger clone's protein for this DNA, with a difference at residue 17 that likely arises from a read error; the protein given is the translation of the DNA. The CDR3 is CACDTRVLLGDGYTDKPIF. The CDR3 DNA sequence: TGTGCCTGTGACACGCGGGTTTTACTGGGGGACGGATACACCGATAAACCCATCTTT. The V gene is listed as TRDV2; no J gene was called; TRDD3, the table's D call, lacks a check against the DNA. The CDR3 runs 19 residues. CDR1 and CDR2 (germline): GEAIGNYY, EKD.

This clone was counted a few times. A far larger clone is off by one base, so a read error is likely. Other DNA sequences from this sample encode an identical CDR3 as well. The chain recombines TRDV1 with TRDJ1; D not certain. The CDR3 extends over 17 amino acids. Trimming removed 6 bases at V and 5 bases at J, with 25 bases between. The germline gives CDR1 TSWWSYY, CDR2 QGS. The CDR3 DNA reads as TGTGCTCTTGGAACAGAGGGTTCCCTGAGATTCGCTGATAAACTCATCTTT. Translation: CALGTEGSLRFADKLIF.

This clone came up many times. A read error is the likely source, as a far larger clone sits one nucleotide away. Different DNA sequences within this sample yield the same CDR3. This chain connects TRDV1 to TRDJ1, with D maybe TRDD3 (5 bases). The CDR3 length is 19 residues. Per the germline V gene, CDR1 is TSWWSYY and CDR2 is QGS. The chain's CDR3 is CALGERFTLTLVYTDKLIF. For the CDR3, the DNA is TGTGCCCTTGGGGAACGATTTACTCTAACCCTCGTGTACACCGATAAACTCATCTTT.

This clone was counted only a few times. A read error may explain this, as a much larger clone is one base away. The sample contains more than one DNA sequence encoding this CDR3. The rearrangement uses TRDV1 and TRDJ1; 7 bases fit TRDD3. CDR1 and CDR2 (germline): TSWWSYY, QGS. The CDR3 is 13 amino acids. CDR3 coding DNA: TGTGCTCTTGGGGAAAAGATTATCGGGATACTAACTTTC. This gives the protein CALGEKIIGILTF.

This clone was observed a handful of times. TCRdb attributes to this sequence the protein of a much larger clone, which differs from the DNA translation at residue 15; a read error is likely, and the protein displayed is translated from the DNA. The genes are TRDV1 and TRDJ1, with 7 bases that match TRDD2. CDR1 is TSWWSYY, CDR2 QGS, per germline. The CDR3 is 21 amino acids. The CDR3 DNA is TGTGCTCTTGGGGAACGTTTCCTACCTCACGACTTGGGTGATTCCTCGGATAAACTTATCTTC. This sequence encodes CALGERFLPHDLGDSSDKLIF.